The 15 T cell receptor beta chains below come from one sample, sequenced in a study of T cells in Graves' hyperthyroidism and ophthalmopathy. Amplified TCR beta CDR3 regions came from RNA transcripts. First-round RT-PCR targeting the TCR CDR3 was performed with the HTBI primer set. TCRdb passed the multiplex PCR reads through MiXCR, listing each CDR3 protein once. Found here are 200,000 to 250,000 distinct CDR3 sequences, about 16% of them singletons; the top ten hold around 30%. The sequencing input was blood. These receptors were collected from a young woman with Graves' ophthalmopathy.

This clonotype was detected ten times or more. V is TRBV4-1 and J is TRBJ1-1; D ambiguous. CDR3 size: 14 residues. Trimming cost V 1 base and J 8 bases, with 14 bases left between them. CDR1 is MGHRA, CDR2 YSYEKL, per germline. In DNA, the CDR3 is TGCGCCAGCAGCCAAGCTTACAGTGTCGCCGAAGCTTTCTTT. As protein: CASSQAYSVAEAFF.

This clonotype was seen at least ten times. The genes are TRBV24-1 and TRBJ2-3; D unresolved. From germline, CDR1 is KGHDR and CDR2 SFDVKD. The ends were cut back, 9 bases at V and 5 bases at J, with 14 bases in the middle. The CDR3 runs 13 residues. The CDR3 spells CATDPGPGDTQYF. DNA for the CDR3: TGTGCCACCGATCCGGGTCCAGGAGATACGCAGTATTTT.

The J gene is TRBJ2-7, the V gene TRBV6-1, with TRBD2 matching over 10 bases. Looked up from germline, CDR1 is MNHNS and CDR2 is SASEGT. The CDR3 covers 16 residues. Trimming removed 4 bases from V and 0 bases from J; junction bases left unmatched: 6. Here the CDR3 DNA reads TGTGCCAGCAGTGGGGTTAGCGGGAGGAGCTCCTACGAGCAGTACTTC. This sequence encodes CASSGVSGRSSYEQYF.

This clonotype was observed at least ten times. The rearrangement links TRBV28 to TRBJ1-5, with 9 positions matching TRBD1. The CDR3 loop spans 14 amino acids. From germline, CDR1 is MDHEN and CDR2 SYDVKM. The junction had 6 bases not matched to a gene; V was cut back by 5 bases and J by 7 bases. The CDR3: CASSTRQGGQPQHF. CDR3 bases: TGTGCCAGCAGTACCAGACAGGGGGGACAGCCCCAGCATTTT.

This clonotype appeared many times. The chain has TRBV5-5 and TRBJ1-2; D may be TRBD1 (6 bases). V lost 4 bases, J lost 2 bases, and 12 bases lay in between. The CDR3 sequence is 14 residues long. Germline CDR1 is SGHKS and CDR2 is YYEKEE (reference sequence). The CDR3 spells CASSTGSSNYGYTF. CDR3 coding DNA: TGTGCCAGCAGCACAGGGTCATCCAACTATGGCTACACCTTC. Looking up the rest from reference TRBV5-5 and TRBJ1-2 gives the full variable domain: DAGVTQSPTHLIKTRGQQVTLRCSPISGHKSVSWYQQVLGQGPQFIFQYYEKEERGRGNFPDRFSARQFPNYSSELNVNALLLGDSALYLCASSTGSSNYGYTFGSGTRLTVV.

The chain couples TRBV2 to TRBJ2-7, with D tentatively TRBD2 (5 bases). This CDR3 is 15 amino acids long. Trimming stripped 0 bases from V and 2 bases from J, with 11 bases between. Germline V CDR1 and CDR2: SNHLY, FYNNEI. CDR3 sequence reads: CASSEAGGLPYEQYF. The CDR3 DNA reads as TGTGCCAGCAGTGAAGCGGGCGGGCTCCCCTACGAGCAGTACTTC.

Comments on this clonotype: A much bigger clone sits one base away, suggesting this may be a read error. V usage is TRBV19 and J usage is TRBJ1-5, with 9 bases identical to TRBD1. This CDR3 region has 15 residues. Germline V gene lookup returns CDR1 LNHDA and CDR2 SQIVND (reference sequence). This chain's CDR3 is CASSRTGVSNQPQRF. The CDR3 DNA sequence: TGTGCCAGTAGTCGGACAGGGGTTAGCAATCAGCCCCAGCGTTTT.

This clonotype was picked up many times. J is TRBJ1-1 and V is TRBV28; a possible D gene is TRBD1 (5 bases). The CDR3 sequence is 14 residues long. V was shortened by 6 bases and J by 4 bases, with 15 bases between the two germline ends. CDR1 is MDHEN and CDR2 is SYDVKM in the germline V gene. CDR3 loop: CASSLGTWGTEAFF. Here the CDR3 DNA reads TGTGCCAGCAGCCTGGGGACTTGGGGCACTGAAGCTTTCTTT.

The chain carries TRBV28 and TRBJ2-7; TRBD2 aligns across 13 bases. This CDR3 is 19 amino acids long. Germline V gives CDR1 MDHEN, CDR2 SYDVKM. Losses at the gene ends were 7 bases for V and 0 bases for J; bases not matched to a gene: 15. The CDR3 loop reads CASNPTVRTSGSLSYEQYF. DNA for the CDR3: TGTGCCAGCAACCCAACGGTGAGGACTAGCGGGAGTCTCTCCTACGAGCAGTACTTC. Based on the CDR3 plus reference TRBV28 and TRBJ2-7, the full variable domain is DVKVTQSSRYLVKRTGEKVFLECVQDMDHENMFWYRQDPGLGLRLIYFSYDVKMKEKGDIPEGYSVSREKKERFSLILESASTNQTSMYLCASNPTVRTSGSLSYEQYFGPGTRLTVT.

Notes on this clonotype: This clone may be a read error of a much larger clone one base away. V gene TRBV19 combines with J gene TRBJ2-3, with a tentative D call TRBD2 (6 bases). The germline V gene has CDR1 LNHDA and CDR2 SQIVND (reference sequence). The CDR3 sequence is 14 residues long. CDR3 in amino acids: CASRRDGSTHTQYF. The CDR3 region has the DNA TGTGCCAGTAGGCGGGACGGTAGCACACATACGCAGTATTTT. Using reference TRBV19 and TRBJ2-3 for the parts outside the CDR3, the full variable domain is DGGITQSPKYLFRKEGQNVTLSCEQNLNHDAMYWYRQDPGQGLRLIYYSQIVNDFQKGDIAEGYSVSREKKESFPLTVTSAQKNPTAFYLCASRRDGSTHTQYFGPGTRLTVL.

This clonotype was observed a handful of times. The CDR3 DNA is TGTGCCAGCAGTGAGAGGCTAGCGGGAGGTGAGCAGTTCTTC. Its translation is CASSERLAGGEQFF. V and J are TRBV6-1 and TRBJ2-1, with 11 positions matching TRBD2. The CDR3 has 14 amino acids. Germline V lookup: CDR1 MNHNS, CDR2 SASEGT. V lost 3 bases, J lost 9 bases, and 4 bases stayed unmatched.

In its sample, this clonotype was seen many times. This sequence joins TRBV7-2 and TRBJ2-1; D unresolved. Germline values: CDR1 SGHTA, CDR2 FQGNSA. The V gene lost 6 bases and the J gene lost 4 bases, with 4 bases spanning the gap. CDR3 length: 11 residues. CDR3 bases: TGTGCCAGCAGGTTATACAATGAGCAGTTCTTC. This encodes CASRLYNEQFF.

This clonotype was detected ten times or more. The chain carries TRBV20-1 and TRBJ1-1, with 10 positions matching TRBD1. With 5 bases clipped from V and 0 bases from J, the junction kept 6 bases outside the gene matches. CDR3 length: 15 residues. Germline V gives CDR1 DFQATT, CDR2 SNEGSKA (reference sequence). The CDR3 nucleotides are TGCAGTGCTGACCAGGGACAGGGGTTGAACACTGAAGCTTTCTTT. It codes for CSADQGQGLNTEAFF.

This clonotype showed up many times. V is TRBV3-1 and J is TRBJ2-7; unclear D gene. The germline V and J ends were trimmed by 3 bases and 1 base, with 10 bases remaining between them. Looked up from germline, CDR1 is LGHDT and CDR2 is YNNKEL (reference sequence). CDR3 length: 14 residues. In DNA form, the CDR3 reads TGTGCCAGCAGCCAGGACGGACCGTCCTACGAGCAGTACTTC. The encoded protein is CASSQDGPSYEQYF.

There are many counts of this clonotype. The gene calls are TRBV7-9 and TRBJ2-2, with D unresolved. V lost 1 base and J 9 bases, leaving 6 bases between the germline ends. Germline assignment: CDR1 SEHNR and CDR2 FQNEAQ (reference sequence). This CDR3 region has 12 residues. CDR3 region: CASSLDNRELFF. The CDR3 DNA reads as TGTGCCAGCAGCTTAGATAATCGGGAGCTGTTTTTT. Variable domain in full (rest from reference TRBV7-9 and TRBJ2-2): DTGVSQNPRHKITKRGQNVTFRCDPISEHNRLYWYRQTLGQGPEFLTYFQNEAQLEKSRLLSDRFSAERPKGSFSTLEIQRTEQGDSAMYLCASSLDNRELFFGEGSRLTVL.